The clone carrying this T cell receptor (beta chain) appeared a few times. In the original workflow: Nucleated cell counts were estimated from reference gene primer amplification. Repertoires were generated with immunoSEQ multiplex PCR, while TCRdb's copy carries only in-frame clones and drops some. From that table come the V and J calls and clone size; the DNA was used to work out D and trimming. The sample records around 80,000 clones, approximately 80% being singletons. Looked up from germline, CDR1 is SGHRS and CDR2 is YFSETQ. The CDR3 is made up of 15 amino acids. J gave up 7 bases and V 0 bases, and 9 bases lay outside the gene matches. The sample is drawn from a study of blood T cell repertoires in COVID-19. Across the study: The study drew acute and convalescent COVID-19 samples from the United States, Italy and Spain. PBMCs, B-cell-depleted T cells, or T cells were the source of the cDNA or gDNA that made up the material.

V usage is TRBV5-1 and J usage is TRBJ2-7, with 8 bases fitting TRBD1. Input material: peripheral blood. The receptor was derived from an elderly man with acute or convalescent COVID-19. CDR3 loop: CASSLDRTGSGEQYF. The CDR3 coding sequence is TGCGCCAGCAGCTTGGATAGGACAGGGTCGGGGGAGCAGTACTTC.